This T cell receptor (beta chain) stems from a study of blood T cell repertoires in COVID-19. Study-wide context: From the United States, Italy and Spain came samples of acute and convalescent COVID-19. From T cells, B-cell-depleted T cells, or PBMCs came the material, which was cDNA or gDNA.

In the source study's methods: Amplifying reference gene primers gave estimates of nucleated cell counts. The repertoire was sequenced with immunoSEQ multiplex PCR; TCRdb's copy has only in-frame clones and lacks some. V and J calls and clone size are given by that table; D and trimming were obtained from the DNA. The repertoire has roughly 140,000 clones, 80% to 85% of them found once; the top ten carry around 8%. J was trimmed by 12 bases and V by 3 bases; bases with no gene match: 5. CDR1 is KGHSH and CDR2 is LQKENI in the germline V gene. The CDR3 sequence is 13 residues long. The V gene is TRBV18, the J gene TRBJ2-4; 10 nucleotides agree with TRBD1. The receptor was isolated from a human donor in a cohort sampled during active COVID-19. Sequencing used peripheral blood. CDR3 loop: CASSPLGQGNQYF. In DNA form, the CDR3 reads TGTGCCAGCTCACCCCTGGGACAGGGGAATCAGTACTTC.